Shown below are 30 T cell receptor beta chains from a single sample sequenced in a study of identical twins. Using its own MiXCR run on the 5' RACE reads, TCRdb lists one record per CDR3 protein. The repertoire holds around 160,000 distinct CDR3 sequences, with under 4.5% as singletons. The sample consisted of memory T cells sorted from blood. The receptors come from a man between 18 and 29 years old in good health.

The chain has TRBV7-7 and TRBJ2-5; no clear D. The CDR3 runs 13 residues. From germline, CDR1 is SSHAT and CDR2 FNYEAQ (reference sequence). Trimming took 5 bases from V and 5 from J, leaving 12 bases between them. CDR3 region: CASSQLEVETQYF. The DNA for the CDR3 is TGTGCCAGCAGCCAACTCGAAGTGGAGACCCAGTACTTC.

There are many counts of this clonotype. The V gene is TRBV12-3 or TRBV12-4, the J gene TRBJ2-1, with TRBD1 matching 7 bases. The V and J ends lost 4 bases and 7 bases, in that order; junction bases with no gene match: 7. The CDR3 runs to 14 residues. CDR3 DNA sequence: TGTGCCAGCAGTTCCGGGACAGTCTTTAATGAGCAGTTCTTC. Amino acid sequence: CASSSGTVFNEQFF.

This clonotype was seen repeatedly, ten times or more. The chain recombines TRBV5-1 with TRBJ2-1, with 12 bases that match TRBD2. The CDR3 covers 17 residues. Germline assignment: CDR1 SGHRS and CDR2 YFSETQ. V lost 3 bases to trimming and J lost 3 bases; unmatched junction nucleotides: 7. CDR3 DNA: TGCGCCAGCAGCTGGCCCCGACTAGCGGGAGTCTACAATGAGCAGTTCTTC. As protein: CASSWPRLAGVYNEQFF. Looking up the rest from reference TRBV5-1 and TRBJ2-1 gives the full variable domain: KAGVTQTPRYLIKTRGQQVTLSCSPISGHRSVSWYQQTPGQGLQFLFEYFSETQRNKGNFPGRFSGRQFSNSRSEMNVSTLELGDSALYLCASSWPRLAGVYNEQFFGPGTRLTVL.

This clonotype was recorded at least ten times. The CDR3 spells CASSFYDGYTF. CDR3 nucleotide sequence: TGTGCCAGCAGCTTCTACGATGGCTACACCTTC. The chain has TRBV7-9 and TRBJ1-2; D is uncertain. Germline V CDR1 and CDR2: SEHNR, FQNEAQ (reference sequence). With 3 bases removed from V and 6 bases from J, the gap between germline ends came to 5 bases. This CDR3 comprises 11 residues.

In this sample, this clonotype turned up many times. V is TRBV25-1 and J is TRBJ1-2, with unresolved D. This CDR3 has 13 residues. Deletions cut 4 bases from V and 4 bases from J, with 10 bases between. CDR1 MGHDK and CDR2 SYGVNS come from the germline V gene. The CDR3 here is CASSAGMLYGYTF. CDR3 in DNA: TGTGCCAGCAGTGCGGGCATGCTCTATGGCTACACCTTC.

This clonotype has more than one count but fewer than ten. This CDR3 is CASSIAGTSPDTQYF. CDR3 nucleotides: TGCGCCAGCAGCATAGCCGGGACTAGCCCAGATACGCAGTATTTT. This rearrangement joins TRBV5-1 to TRBJ2-3, with TRBD2 identical over 9 bases. The V gene end was trimmed by 4 bases and the J gene end by 4 bases; junction bases not matched to a gene: 7. CDR3 size: 15 residues. CDR1 is SGHRS and CDR2 is YFSETQ in the germline V gene.

This clonotype appeared many times. The chain is built from TRBV24-1 and TRBJ2-4; 9 positions agree with TRBD1. V lost 2 bases and J lost 0; bases outside the gene matches: 1. CDR1 is KGHDR and CDR2 is SFDVKD in the germline V gene. This CDR3 has 16 residues. CDR3 coding DNA: TGTGCCACCAGTGATTGGGACAGGGAAGCCAAAAACATTCAGTACTTC. The encoded protein is CATSDWDREAKNIQYF.

In this sample, this clonotype turned up many times. V usage is TRBV9 and J usage is TRBJ2-6; D tentatively fits TRBD1 or TRBD2 (6 bases each). The V end lost 0 bases, the J end lost 4 bases, and 11 bases lay between the germline ends. The CDR3 extends over 16 amino acids. CDR1 is SGDLS and CDR2 is YYNGEE in the germline V gene. DNA of the CDR3: TGTGCCAGCAGCGTAGGGAGGGGGAGCGGGGCCAACGTCCTGACTTTC. Residues: CASSVGRGSGANVLTF.

This clonotype was detected ten times or more. The gene calls are TRBV6-5 and TRBJ1-1, with D perhaps matching TRBD1 (5 bases). Per the germline V gene, CDR1 is MNHEY and CDR2 is SVGAGI. Between the trimmed V and J ends, which lost 6 bases and 6 bases, there was a span of 11 bases. This CDR3 is 12 amino acids long. The CDR3 is CASSPPGAEAFF. For the CDR3, the DNA is TGTGCCAGCAGCCCCCCGGGGGCTGAAGCTTTCTTT.

This clonotype showed up many times. The V and J genes are TRBV7-2 and TRBJ2-5, with unresolved D. The CDR3 is 15 residues long. The V gene's germline CDR1 is SGHTA and CDR2 FQGNSA. V shed 0 bases and J shed 0 bases, with 8 bases lying between them. This CDR3 reads CASSLAGKYQETQYF. The CDR3 nucleotides read TGTGCCAGCAGCTTAGCGGGGAAGTACCAAGAGACCCAGTACTTC. The whole variable domain, remainder taken from reference TRBV7-2 and TRBJ2-5, is GAGVSQSPSNKVTEKGKDVELRCDPISGHTALYWYRQSLGQGLEFLIYFQGNSAPDKSGLPSDRFSAERTGGSVSTLTIQRTQQEDSAVYLCASSLAGKYQETQYFGPGTRLLVL.

This clonotype was seen many times. The rearrangement uses TRBV24-1 and TRBJ1-2; tentative D call: TRBD1 (6 bases). CDR3 length equals 13 residues. V was trimmed by 8 bases and J by 5 bases, leaving 14 bases between them. CDR1 KGHDR and CDR2 SFDVKD come from the germline V gene. The CDR3 sequence: CATMDSDSYGYTF. CDR3 sequence (DNA): TGTGCCACCATGGACAGTGATTCATATGGCTACACCTTC.

There are many counts of this clonotype. The rearrangement joins TRBV6-2 or TRBV6-3 to TRBJ1-1; tentative D call: TRBD1 (6 bases). The germline V and J ends were trimmed by 2 bases and 9 bases, with 13 bases remaining between them. Germline-derived CDR1 and CDR2 are MNHEY and SVGEGT. This CDR3 spans 13 amino acids. The CDR3 sequence is CASSYLTGYKAFF. DNA for the CDR3: TGTGCCAGCAGTTACCTCACAGGGTATAAAGCTTTCTTT.

This clonotype has ten or more counts. This chain joins TRBV5-5 and TRBJ1-4; 8 positions match TRBD1. V dropped 4 bases and J dropped 6; count of bases not matched to a gene: 8. The CDR3 spans 15 residues. Germline CDR1 is SGHKS and CDR2 is YYEKEE (reference sequence). Here the CDR3 reads CASSTRDRLYEKLFF. The CDR3 bases are TGTGCCAGCAGCACCCGGGACAGGTTATATGAAAAACTGTTTTTT.

This clonotype was counted at least ten times. This chain joins TRBV20-1 and TRBJ2-6; 11 positions match TRBD2. This CDR3 contains 17 residues. The germline V gene has CDR1 DFQATT and CDR2 SNEGSKA (reference sequence). J lost 2 bases, V lost 0 bases, and 3 bases had no gene match. For the CDR3, the DNA is TGCAGTGCTAGAGATACACTAGCGGGAGCTGGGGCCAACGTCCTGACTTTC. As protein: CSARDTLAGAGANVLTF.

This clonotype was seen at least ten times. The CDR3, as DNA: TGTGCCACCAGTGCCTGGGGGAGACAGGGAAGCTCCTACAATGAGCAGTTCTTC. Its translation is CATSAWGRQGSSYNEQFF. This chain joins TRBV24-1 and TRBJ2-1, with 7 bases matching TRBD1. Germline lookup yields CDR1 KGHDR and CDR2 SFDVKD. The CDR3 is made up of 18 amino acids. Trimming cost V 5 bases and J 0 bases; bases outside gene matches: 12.

This clonotype was found many times. CDR3 amino acids: CSAEDRSYNEQFF. Here the CDR3 DNA reads TGCAGTGCTGAGGACAGGTCCTACAATGAGCAGTTCTTC. The chain is built from TRBV20-1 and TRBJ2-1; 7 bases line up with TRBD1. Germline CDR1 DFQATT, CDR2 SNEGSKA (reference sequence). J gave up 1 base and V 5 bases, and 2 bases lay outside the gene matches. The CDR3 is 13 amino acids.

This clonotype was seen a single time. Possible read error: a much larger clone is one base away. The rearrangement uses TRBV7-6 and TRBJ2-3; perhaps TRBD2 as D (5 bases). Per the germline V gene, CDR1 is SGHVS and CDR2 is FNYEAQ. This CDR3 is built from 15 residues. The CDR3 loop is CASNLAPGNTDTQYF. The CDR3 DNA is TGTGCCAGCAACTTAGCTCCGGGAAACACAGATACGCAGTATTTT.

Worth noting for this clonotype: This sequence may be a read error, since a much larger clone differs from it by one base. CDR3 residues: CASSPQQGAYEQHF. Here the CDR3 DNA reads TGTGCCAGCAGTCCTCAACAGGGGGCCTACGAGCAGCACTTC. The chain has TRBV9 and TRBJ2-7; 9 bases map to TRBD1. This CDR3 comprises 14 residues. CDR1 is SGDLS, CDR2 YYNGEE, per germline.

This clonotype appeared many times. V gene TRBV5-6 combines with J gene TRBJ2-3; 7 bases line up with TRBD1. The germline V gene has CDR1 SGHDT and CDR2 YYEEEE. V dropped 4 bases and J dropped 2; count of bases not matched to a gene: 7. The CDR3 runs to 15 residues. CDR3 region: CASSRWDSNTDTQYF. CDR3 DNA: TGTGCCAGCAGCCGGTGGGACAGTAACACAGATACGCAGTATTTT. Using reference TRBV5-6 and TRBJ2-3 for the parts outside the CDR3, the full variable domain is DAGVTQSPTHLIKTRGQQVTLRCSPKSGHDTVSWYQQALGQGPQFIFQYYEEEERQRGNFPDRFSGHQFPNYSSELNVNALLLGDSALYLCASSRWDSNTDTQYFGPGTRLTVL.

This clonotype has a count of ten or more. The chain is built from TRBV7-3 and TRBJ2-1, with a possible D match to TRBD2 (6 bases). The V gene's germline CDR1 is SGHTA and CDR2 FQGTGA. CDR3 length equals 16 residues. Trimming removed 5 bases at V and 2 bases at J, with 16 bases between. The CDR3 bases are TGTGCCAGCAGCCGAACTGGGACTGGTACCTACAATGAGCAGTTCTTC. Protein sequence: CASSRTGTGTYNEQFF.

The chain employs TRBV4-2 and TRBJ2-5, with 11 bases identical to TRBD2. CDR3 length: 16 amino acids. Germline lookup yields CDR1 LGHNA and CDR2 YNFKEQ. V was clipped by 4 bases and J by 2 bases; unmatched bases: 6. The chain's CDR3 is CASSPEGLAEQETQYF. DNA of the CDR3: TGTGCCAGCAGCCCGGAGGGACTAGCGGAACAAGAGACCCAGTACTTC.

This clonotype was observed many times. V usage is TRBV19 and J usage is TRBJ1-1, with D possibly being TRBD1 (5 bases). The CDR3 runs to 14 residues. Germline V gene lookup returns CDR1 LNHDA and CDR2 SQIVND (reference sequence). V was cut by 3 bases and J by 4 bases, with 12 bases left in between. CDR3 residues: CASSMIQGFTEAFF. The CDR3 DNA reads as TGTGCCAGTAGTATGATTCAGGGTTTCACTGAAGCTTTCTTT.

This rearrangement joins TRBV5-6 to TRBJ1-3; no firm D call. Trimming removed 4 bases from V and 0 bases from J, with 11 bases in between. There are 15 residues in the CDR3. CDR1 and CDR2 (germline): SGHDT, YYEEEE. The CDR3 sequence: CASSRGPLSGNTIYF. Written as DNA, the CDR3 is TGTGCCAGCAGCCGAGGGCCACTCTCTGGAAACACCATATATTTT.

This clonotype was counted ten times or more. The chain is built from TRBV15 and TRBJ2-7, with 7 bases fitting TRBD1. V was clipped by 6 bases and J by 0 bases; unmatched bases: 2. This CDR3 contains 13 residues. CDR1 and CDR2 from the germline V gene are LNHNV and YYDKDF (reference sequence). The CDR3 DNA is TGTGCCACCAGGACAGGGAGCTCCTACGAGCAGTACGTC. Its protein is CATRTGSSYEQYV.

The V call is TRBV6-2 or TRBV6-3, the J call TRBJ1-2, with 8 nucleotides matching TRBD1. The J segment lost 5 bases and the V segment lost 6 bases, leaving 8 bases of the junction unmatched. The CDR3 is made up of 14 amino acids. The V gene's germline CDR1 is MNHEY and CDR2 SVGEGT. DNA for the CDR3: TGTGCCAGCAGCCCCGACAGGGGTCGGTATGGCTACACCTTC. This translates into CASSPDRGRYGYTF.

Worth noting for this clonotype: Possible read error: a much larger clone is one base away. As DNA, the CDR3 is TGCAGTGCTAGAGATCTCGGGCAGTCCTCCTACGAGCAGTTCTTC. Its protein product is CSARDLGQSSYEQFF. The chain couples TRBV20-1 to TRBJ2-7; no definite D call. The J call may be wrong; the DNA end is better matched by TRBJ2-1. CDR3 size: 15 residues. Germline-derived CDR1 and CDR2 are DFQATT and SNEGSKA (reference sequence).

This clonotype has only a few counts. V is TRBV20-1 and J is TRBJ1-1, with a possible D match to TRBD1 (5 bases). Germline V gene data show CDR1 as DFQATT and CDR2 as SNEGSKA (reference sequence). This CDR3 is built from 13 residues. V was shortened by 3 bases and J by 5 bases, with 13 bases between the two germline ends. CDR3 nucleotides: TGCAGTGCTAGCCAGGGCTTCGTTACTGAAGCTTTCTTT. It is translated as CSASQGFVTEAFF.

This clonotype was detected many times. The CDR3 nucleotides are TGCGCCAGCAGCCACGGCGGGGATTCACCCCTCCACTTT. Protein product: CASSHGGDSPLHF. This chain uses TRBV4-1 with TRBJ1-6, with D unresolved. V lost 3 bases and J 8 bases, leaving 8 bases between the germline ends. In germline, CDR1 is MGHRA, CDR2 YSYEKL. This CDR3 is built from 13 residues.

The gene calls are TRBV27 and TRBJ2-5; 8 bases map to TRBD2. Germline trimming cut 0 bases from V and 4 bases from J; bases unmatched to any gene: 13. This CDR3 is built from 18 residues. In germline, CDR1 is MNHEY, CDR2 SMNVEV (reference sequence). CDR3 sequence (DNA): TGTGCCAGCAGTTTATCGCCTAGCGGGCCAGAAGCCCGAGAGACCCAGTACTTC. Residues: CASSLSPSGPEARETQYF.

This chain connects TRBV7-6 to TRBJ1-1; D is uncertain. The CDR3 has 13 residues. CDR1 and CDR2 from the germline V gene are SGHVS and FNYEAQ. V was trimmed by 3 bases and J by 4 bases, leaving 9 bases between them. CDR3: CASSLGLSTEAFF. CDR3 sequence (DNA): TGTGCCAGCAGCTTGGGCTTGAGCACTGAAGCTTTCTTT. Complete variable domain (other parts from reference TRBV7-6 and TRBJ1-1): GAGVSQSPRYKVTKRGQDVALRCDPISGHVSLYWYRQALGQGPEFLTYFNYEAQQDKSGLPNDRFSAERPEGSISTLTIQRTEQRDSAMYRCASSLGLSTEAFFGQGTRLTVV.